The clone carrying this T cell receptor (beta chain) was counted a few times. Antigen: not known. The record originates from a study of T-cell memory formation after mild COVID-19. Turning to the study itself: The study found TCR clusters largely donor specific.

This CDR3 comprises 17 residues. V gave up 4 bases and J gave up 4 bases; unmatched junction bases: 15. CDR1 SGHRS and CDR2 YFSETQ come from the germline V gene. Study-wide findings and caveats: Chiefly within CM and EM were the contracting CD4+ clones; CD8+ ones were within EMRA. Some clones that responded turned up in pre-infection memory, which suggests that cross-reactive memory joined in.

TCRdb re-called the 5' RACE reads with MiXCR, one entry per CDR3 protein. The profile covers a few hundred thousand distinct CDR3 sequences, with 15% to 20% appearing a single time and about a fifth taken by the ten largest. This clonotype was obtained from a young man who had mild COVID-19 (a few samples of this study predate the infection). Cell type and time point are not known. Sequencing input: PBMCs or a T cell subset sorted from them (not recorded which). V usage is TRBV5-1 and J usage is TRBJ2-7; TRBD2 matches 9 bases. The CDR3, as DNA: TGCGCCAGCAGCCCTATTCCCGGGACTAGCAGCCCGTACGAGCAGTACTTC. This codes for CASSPIPGTSSPYEQYF.